This T cell receptor beta chain comes out of a study of cytomegalovirus exposure and HLA in healthy donors. Study observations and caveats: With DRB1 most and HLA-C fewest, TCR association rates differed between HLA loci in a later analysis. The CMV antigen specificity of a few CMV-associated chains was confirmed through in vitro analysis.

PCR amplification relied on 60 Vbeta primers (plus 13 Jbeta primers). Only in-frame clones appear in the TCRdb table, and some are missing; sequencing was by immunoSEQ multiplex PCR. Here the sample spans some 150,000 clones, 77% being singletons. Healthy bone marrow donors formed the donor group. Worth noting for this clone: What it binds is not known.

Germline V gene sequence: CDR1 WNHNN, CDR2 SYGVQD (reference sequence). This CDR3 region has 17 residues. The J gene is TRBJ2-5, the V gene TRBV10-1; TRBD2 matches at 10 bases. The DNA matches TRBJ2-7 better at its end, which makes the J call doubtful. Sequencing input: PBMCs. The TCR sequence derives from a male donor in good health and CMV-seronegative. As DNA, the CDR3 is TGCGCCAGCAGTGAGTCGTTCGGGCTAGCGGGAGCGGGCGAGCAGTACTTC. It yields the protein CASSESFGLAGAGEQYF.